The 10 T cell receptor beta chains below were found in one sample sequenced in a study of identical twins. TCRdb used MiXCR to reprocess the 5' RACE reads, holding one entry per CDR3 protein. The sample gives approximately 630,000 distinct CDR3 sequences, 7.1% of which show up once; 1.6% is in the top ten. This sample also belongs to another study, concerning yellow fever vaccine responses in identical twins.

The specimen sequenced was PBMCs. These receptors were taken from a woman under 30 in good health.

This chain links TRBV9 with TRBJ2-1, with D hard to call. CDR1 is SGDLS and CDR2 is YYNGEE in the germline V gene. This CDR3 is 12 amino acids long. Trimming took 3 bases from V and 8 from J, leaving 9 bases between them. The DNA of the CDR3 is TGTGCCAGCAGCGAGTCCCGGGATGAGCAGTTCTTC. Protein product: CASSESRDEQFF.

This clonotype was found many times. The chain has TRBV24-1 and TRBJ2-1; tentative D call: TRBD1 (5 bases). Germline lookup yields CDR1 KGHDR and CDR2 SFDVKD. The V end was cut by 5 bases, the J end by 3 bases, with 16 bases between. The CDR3 is 16 amino acids. In nucleotides, the CDR3 is TGTGCCACCAGTGGGCGAAGGGCAGGGCACTACAATGAGCAGTTCTTC. Encoded protein: CATSGRRAGHYNEQFF.

This clonotype was detected only a few times. The chain uses TRBV20-1 and TRBJ2-1; 14 bases align to TRBD2. The germline V gene has CDR1 DFQATT and CDR2 SNEGSKA (reference sequence). This CDR3 is 17 amino acids long. V lost 0 bases and J lost 9; bases outside the gene matches: 10. In DNA, the CDR3 is TGCAGTGCTAGAGATTTGTCGACTAGCGGGGGGGCGGGTGAGCAGTTCTTC. Translation gives CSARDLSTSGGAGEQFF.

DNA for the CDR3: TGTGCCAGCGCGCGGGGGACTAGCGGGAGGCCTCAGCTGAATGAGCAGTTCTTC. It is translated as CASARGTSGRPQLNEQFF. This chain connects TRBV5-5 to TRBJ2-1; 15 bases match TRBD2. CDR3 length: 18 residues. CDR1 SGHKS and CDR2 YYEKEE come from the germline V gene (reference sequence). V lost 7 bases to trimming and J lost 7 bases; unmatched junction nucleotides: 15.

This chain uses TRBV24-1 with TRBJ2-7; TRBD2 matches 10 bases. This CDR3 is built from 16 residues. Germline-derived CDR1 and CDR2 are KGHDR and SFDVKD. J lost 1 base, V lost 4 bases, and 6 bases had no gene match. The CDR3 sequence is CATSDPSGRGSYEQYF. Here the CDR3 DNA reads TGTGCCACCAGTGACCCTAGCGGGAGAGGGTCCTACGAGCAGTACTTC.

V is TRBV6-5 and J is TRBJ2-1, with 7 bases matching TRBD2. From germline, CDR1 is MNHEY and CDR2 SVGAGI. J was trimmed by 10 bases and V by 5 bases; bases with no gene match: 5. CDR3 length: 12 amino acids. The CDR3 region has the DNA TGTGCCAGCAGTCCGGGGGGTAGAGAGCAGTTCTTC. Translating it yields CASSPGGREQFF.

This clonotype was recorded many times. The rearrangement uses TRBV28 and TRBJ1-2, with 7 bases identical to TRBD1. V was clipped by 5 bases and J by 3 bases; unmatched bases: 6. Germline V gene lookup returns CDR1 MDHEN and CDR2 SYDVKM. The CDR3 consists of 14 residues. Written as DNA, the CDR3 is TGTGCCAGCAGTCTCCGACAGGGTTACTATGGCTACACCTTC. Its translation is CASSLRQGYYGYTF.

This clonotype was counted ten times or more. The V gene is TRBV6-2 or TRBV6-3, the J gene TRBJ2-2; 8 bases fit TRBD1. CDR1 and CDR2 from the germline V gene are MNHEY and SVGEGT. This CDR3 comprises 14 residues. The V and J ends lost 6 bases and 2 bases, in that order; junction bases with no gene match: 2. The CDR3 nucleotides read TGTGCCAGCAGGGACAGGGTAAACACCGGGGAGCTGTTTTTT. Encoded protein: CASRDRVNTGELFF.

Ten or more counts support this clonotype. The V gene is TRBV4-1, the J gene TRBJ2-3; D gene unclear. The V gene lost 1 base and the J gene lost 3 bases, with 17 bases spanning the gap. The CDR3 runs 17 residues. Per the germline V gene, CDR1 is MGHRA and CDR2 is YSYEKL. Written as DNA, the CDR3 is TGCGCCAGCAGCCAAGGTCAGCCAGGTCGCTCAACAGATACGCAGTATTTT. This sequence encodes CASSQGQPGRSTDTQYF.

This clonotype was counted a few times. The chain has TRBV13 and TRBJ2-7, with 8 bases aligning to TRBD2. The V gene end was trimmed by 5 bases and the J gene end by 1 base; junction bases not matched to a gene: 7. Germline V gene lookup returns CDR1 PRHDT and CDR2 FYEKMQ (reference sequence). The CDR3 is 15 amino acids. The CDR3 nucleotides read TGTGCCAGCAGCGAGGCGGGAGGAGGGTCCTACGAGCAGTACTTC. The encoded protein is CASSEAGGGSYEQYF.